The source of this T cell receptor beta chain is a study of blood T cell repertoires in COVID-19 (TCRdb year 2020). For the wider study: Samples covering the acute and convalescent phases of COVID-19 were provided by collaborators in the United States, Italy and Spain. The material from the prospective study consisted of cDNA or gDNA derived from T cells, B-cell-depleted T cells, or PBMCs. Subjects who had been exposed to COVID-19, were actively infected with it, or had recovered from it provided the deeply sampled blood TCRbeta repertoires that made up the dataset. The repertoires were released in a freely available public database intended as a resource for research on the immune response to SARS-CoV-2. Samples came from the ongoing ImmuneRACE study (first 160 participants) plus 1,254 subjects from 6 global collaborators. The sample metadata nearly always contained a de-identified subject ID, COVID-19 status, age in years and sex. Where available, HLA class I and class II types were obtained from metadata supplied by the sample provider rather than from assay-based typing.

TCRbeta CDR3 regions were amplified from genomic DNA by means of the immunoSEQ Assay, a bias-controlled multiplex PCR. In the authors' own workflow: The number of nucleated cells in each sample was estimated from the amplification of reference gene primers within the assay. Sequence reads were collapsed and filtered to measure the absolute abundance of every unique TCRbeta CDR3 rearrangement. For each sample, productive Simpson clonality was calculated as the square root of Simpson's diversity index over productive rearrangements. Entries here come from immuneACCESS through TCRdb and include only in-frame sequences with V and J called. Some clones fail to appear in such tables; in the studies checked, an unresolved V gene covers under half of the shortfall, and the cause of the remainder is unknown. That table supplies the V and J calls and clone size; D and trimming were determined from the DNA. Within this sample are more than 100,000 clones, with approximately 90% of them counted one time only. The top ten hold about 17% of the sample.

Turning to this clone: Its antigen is not yet known. Base qualities are not recorded, but no much larger clone differs from it by a single base.

V loses 8 bases at its end and J loses 4 bases; junction bases beyond the gene matches: 2. In the germline V gene, CDR1 corresponds to MNHEY and CDR2 to SVGAGI. The CDR3 has 12 amino acids, counting the end cysteine and phenylalanine. Here the CDR3 DNA is all that survives: 36 bases in frame from base 1. Each collaborating institution followed its own protocols to collect whole blood in K2EDTA tubes. For TCRbeta analysis, collaborators shipped samples as frozen whole blood, isolated PBMCs, or DNA extracted from either of those sample types. The paper as a whole reports these results and caveats: Clinical and demographic metadata were provided uncurated, with the amount varying by source and participant.

The sequence joins TRBV6-5 to TRBJ1-5; 7 central nucleotides agree with TRBD1. The source of this sequence is a man in his forties or fifties with active or convalescent COVID-19. The sample comprised peripheral blood. CDR3 loop: CASGTANQPQHF. The nucleotides are TGTGCCAGCGGGACAGCTAATCAGCCCCAGCATTTT.